A selection of T cell receptor beta chains follows, all from one sample in a study of cytomegalovirus exposure and HLA in healthy donors. Libraries were prepared by immunoSEQ multiplex PCR; TCRdb keeps only in-frame clonotypes and omits some of them. The table records 71,000 or so clones, 90% to 95% of them present only once. The sequencing input was PBMCs. The receptor source for this set is a man younger than 35 in good health and CMV-seropositive. Each CDR3 is given with its conserved first and last residue. Each record gives: CDR3 protein, CDR3 DNA, J gene, V gene, D gene, clone size. A D gene is named only where the DNA matches it firmly. The size entry is marked missing in some rows and otherwise reads once, few, many or a size class.

CASTFYEQYF	TGCGCCAGCACATTCTACGAGCAGTACTTC	TRBJ2-7	TRBV10-1	NA	NA
CASSLGTDYGYTF	TGTGCCAGCAGCCTCGGGACAGACTATGGCTACACCTTC	TRBJ1-2	TRBV5-8	TRBD1	once
CASSIVQGANNSPLHF	TGTGCCAGTAGTATAGTGCAGGGGGCAAATAATTCACCCCTCCACTTT	TRBJ1-6	TRBV19	TRBD1	NA
CASRERRDRRYGYTF	TGTGCCAGCAGAGAACGCCGGGACAGGAGATATGGCTACACCTTC	TRBJ1-2	TRBV6-1	TRBD1	NA
CASSLGQGGLGYEQYF	TGTGCCAGCAGTTTGGGGCAGGGAGGTTTAGGCTACGAGCAGTACTTC	TRBJ2-7	TRBV28	NA	NA
CASSFGTENEKLFF	TGCGCCAGCAGCTTCGGGACAGAAAATGAAAAACTGTTTTTT	TRBJ1-4	TRBV5-1	TRBD1	NA
CSATQTGAHYGYTF	TGCAGCGCTACCCAAACAGGGGCCCACTATGGCTACACCTTC	TRBJ1-2	TRBV29-1	TRBD1	NA
CASSESQQPQHF	TGTGCCAGCAGTGAGTCCCAACAGCCCCAGCATTTT	TRBJ1-5	TRBV2	NA	NA
CASSLEQGVSETQYF	TGTGCCAGCAGCTTGGAACAGGGTGTTTCGGAGACCCAGTACTTC	TRBJ2-5	TRBV5-4	NA	NA
CAIRGTTTHTEAFF	TGTGCCATCAGGGGGACAACAACTCACACTGAAGCTTTCTTT	TRBJ1-1	TRBV10-3	NA	NA
CASTPSSSGTGRGRIF	TGTGCCAGCACCCCCTCAAGTTCCGGGACAGGGAGAGGAAGGATTTTC	TRBJ2-7	TRBV28	TRBD1	NA
CASRTSTGEDSPLHF	TGTGCCAGCAGGACCTCGACAGGAGAGGATTCACCCCTCCACTTT	TRBJ1-6	TRBV6-1	NA	NA
CASSLPSRTPGNTIYF	TGTGCCAGCAGTCTCCCCAGCAGGACTCCTGGAAACACCATATATTTT	TRBJ1-3	TRBV28	NA	NA
CASSDHRDEQYF	TGTGCCAGCAGCGATCACAGGGACGAGCAGTACTTC	TRBJ2-7	TRBV2	NA	NA
CASSEKGHGHF	TGTGCCAGCAGTGAGAAGGGACACGGACATTTT	TRBJ1-5	TRBV6-4	NA	NA
CSGRDSSYEQYF	TGCAGCGGCCGGGACAGCTCCTACGAGCAGTACTTC	TRBJ2-7	TRBV29-1	TRBD1	NA
CASSEAGGLVATDTQYF	TGTGCCAGCAGCGAGGCCGGTGGGTTAGTGGCCACAGATACGCAGTATTTT	TRBJ2-3	TRBV7-3	NA	NA
CASSPDRGNTEAFF	TGCGCCAGCAGTCCCGACAGGGGGAACACTGAAGCTTTCTTT	TRBJ1-1	TRBV5-1	TRBD1	NA
CASSQGSGGAETQYF	TGCGCCAGCAGCCAAGGGAGCGGGGGGGCCGAGACCCAGTACTTC	TRBJ2-5	TRBV4-1	TRBD2	NA
CASRVAGVKETQYF	TGTGCCAGCAGAGTAGCAGGGGTGAAAGAGACCCAGTACTTC	TRBJ2-5	TRBV28	NA	NA